This TCR beta chain was recovered during a study of blood T cell repertoires in COVID-19 (dated by TCRdb to 2020 to 2022). For the wider study: Samples covering the acute and convalescent phases of COVID-19 were provided by collaborators in the United States, Italy and Spain. The prospective study material was composed of cDNA or gDNA derived from T cells, B-cell-depleted T cells, or PBMCs. Subjects who had been exposed to COVID-19, were actively infected with it, or had recovered from it provided the deeply sampled blood TCRbeta repertoires that made up the dataset. The repertoires were released in a freely available public database meant as a resource for research on the immune response to SARS-CoV-2. Samples were obtained from the ongoing ImmuneRACE study (first 160 participants) and from some 1,300 subjects provided by 6 global collaborators. A de-identified subject ID, COVID-19 status, age in years and sex were almost always included in the sample metadata. Where available, HLA class I and class II types were taken from metadata supplied by the sample provider and were not determined by assay-based typing.

Whole blood was collected in K2EDTA tubes by collaborating institutions according to the institutions' own protocols. For TCRbeta analysis, collaborators shipped samples as frozen whole blood, isolated PBMCs, or DNA extracted from either of those sample types. What the study reported, not specific to this receptor: The amount of clinical and demographic metadata varied by source and participant and was provided uncurated.

The CDR3 holds 15 amino acids from the cysteine to the phenylalanine. The DNA shown is the 45-base CDR3, in frame from base 1. V lost 4 bases and J lost 0 bases; the stretch between them is 13 bases long. Via the germline V gene (reference sequence), CDR1 is GTSNPN and CDR2 SVGIG. TCRbeta CDR3 regions were amplified from genomic DNA using the immunoSEQ Assay, a bias-controlled multiplex PCR. In the original analysis: The number of nucleated cells in each sample was estimated by amplification of reference gene primers within the assay. To quantify the absolute abundance of each unique TCRbeta CDR3 rearrangement, sequence reads were collapsed and filtered. For each sample, productive Simpson clonality was calculated as the square root of Simpson's diversity index across productive rearrangements. This immuneACCESS table, as held by TCRdb, lists in-frame sequences with V and J called but not all clones. Of the missing ones, under half trace to an unresolved V gene in checked studies; the others have no known cause. The DNA was the basis for D and trimming; V, J and clone size are from that table. The sample table shows under 150,000 clones, and around 80% are seen once. Together, the top ten hold roughly 4.3% of the sample.

In the case of this clone: The target of this receptor is not known. Base quality data are lacking; no much larger clone is found one base away.

The sequence came from a man in his sixties with acute or convalescent COVID-19. Sequenced: peripheral blood. The chain joins TRBV30 to TRBJ1-3; the D gene lacks a confident call. This receptor has the CDR3 CAWIWKESSGNTIYF. The nucleotides read TGTGCCTGGATCTGGAAGGAGAGCTCTGGAAACACCATATATTTT. Reference TRBV30 and TRBJ1-3 proteins supply the regions before and after the CDR3; the full variable domain is: SQTIHQWPATLVQPVGSPLSLECTVEGTSNPNLYWYRQAAGRGLQLLFYSVGIGQISSEVPQNLSASRPQDRQFILSSKKLLLSDSGFYLCAWIWKESSGNTIYFGEGSWLTVV.